The next 5 T cell receptor beta chains were all read from a single sample in a study of cytomegalovirus exposure and HLA in healthy donors. The study ran its PCR with 60 Vbeta and 13 Jbeta primers. TCRdb's copy holds only in-frame clones and misses some; the assay was immunoSEQ multiplex PCR. Here the sample spans 120,000 to 150,000 clones, about 84% being singletons. Specimen: PBMCs. The receptors come from a woman aged 40 to 50 in good health and CMV-seropositive.

The genes are TRBV2 and TRBJ1-6; 8 positions match TRBD1. The germline CDR1 and CDR2 sequences are SNHLY and FYNNEI. This CDR3 spans 14 amino acids. J lost 9 bases, V lost 6 bases, and 7 bases had no gene match. The CDR3 is CASRVSGGFSPLHF. Written as DNA, the CDR3 is TGTGCCAGCAGGGTCTCAGGGGGCTTTTCACCCCTCCACTTT. Full variable domain (outside the CDR3, taken from reference TRBV2 and TRBJ1-6): EPEVTQTPSHQVTQMGQEVILRCVPISNHLYFYWYRQILGQKVEFLVSFYNNEISEKSEIFDDQFSVERPDGSNFTLKIRSTKLEDSAMYFCASRVSGGFSPLHFGNGTRLTVT.

V gene TRBV27 combines with J gene TRBJ2-2; TRBD1 matches 7 bases. V dropped 5 bases and J dropped 9; count of bases not matched to a gene: 9. The CDR3 consists of 14 residues. Looked up from germline, CDR1 is MNHEY and CDR2 is SMNVEV (reference sequence). In nucleotides, the CDR3 is TGTGCCAGCAGTACGACAGGGAGAAGCCGGGAGCTGTTTTTT. It codes for CASSTTGRSRELFF.

The chain couples TRBV25-1 to TRBJ2-5, with 10 bases that match TRBD2. Unmatched junction bases numbered 11, after V lost 2 bases and J lost 5 bases. Germline values: CDR1 MGHDK, CDR2 SYGVNS. This CDR3 has 17 residues. CDR3 in DNA: TGTGCCAGCAGTGAAGACGGGCTAGCGGGAGCAGAGGAGACCCAGTACTTC. Its translation: CASSEDGLAGAEETQYF.

The chain couples TRBV7-2 to TRBJ1-3; the match to TRBD1 covers 9 bases. The germline gives CDR1 SGHTA, CDR2 FQGNSA. J was trimmed by 4 bases and V by 5 bases; bases with no gene match: 9. The CDR3 is 16 amino acids. The CDR3 reads CASSIRTGDGGNTIYF. The DNA of the CDR3 is TGTGCCAGCAGCATTCGGACAGGGGATGGGGGAAACACCATATATTTT.

This clone came up a few times. The V call is TRBV19, the J call TRBJ1-5; the D gene is possibly TRBD1 (6 bases). The V gene's germline CDR1 is LNHDA and CDR2 SQIVND (reference sequence). The CDR3 sequence is 13 residues long. V dropped 5 bases and J dropped 7 bases, with 12 bases sitting between them. Here the CDR3 DNA reads TGTGCCAGTAGTCTTAACAGGGACCAGCCCCAGCATTTT. This encodes CASSLNRDQPQHF.